This TCR beta chain was profiled in a study of blood T cell repertoires in COVID-19. Study in general: Sites across the United States, Italy and Spain contributed samples from acute and convalescent COVID-19. In each case, the material was cDNA or gDNA derived from T cells, B-cell-depleted T cells, or PBMCs.

In the study's own analysis: Estimation of nucleated cell counts relied on the amplification of reference gene primers. Measured with immunoSEQ multiplex PCR; TCRdb has only the in-frame clones, and not every one. Clone size and the V and J calls come from that table; the DNA yielded D and trimming. Of about 180,000 clones detected, about 81% appear once; the ten largest clones hold 12%. CDR1 is SGHDN and CDR2 is FVKESK in the germline V gene. Trimming removed 4 bases from V and 4 bases from J; junction bases left unmatched: 19. This CDR3 contains 20 residues. Seattle researchers signed up patients amid active infection and tracked them longitudinally.

The chain joins TRBV14 to TRBJ2-6, with TRBD1 matching 7 bases. The sequencing sample was made of peripheral blood. This TCR derives from a woman at least 80 years old with COVID-19, enrolled during active disease. The DNA for the CDR3 is TGTGCCAGCAGCCCGCTTTCCCGGGCGTCGACAGGGTCCGGGGCCAACGTCCTGACTTTC. Amino acids: CASSPLSRASTGSGANVLTF.